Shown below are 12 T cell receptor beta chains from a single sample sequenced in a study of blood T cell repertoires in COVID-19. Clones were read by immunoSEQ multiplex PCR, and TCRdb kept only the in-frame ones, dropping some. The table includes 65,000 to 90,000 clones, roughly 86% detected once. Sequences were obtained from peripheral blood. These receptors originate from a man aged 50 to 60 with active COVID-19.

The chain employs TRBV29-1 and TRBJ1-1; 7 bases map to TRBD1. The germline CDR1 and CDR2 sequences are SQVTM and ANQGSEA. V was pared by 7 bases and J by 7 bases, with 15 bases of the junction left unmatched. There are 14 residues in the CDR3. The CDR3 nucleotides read TGCAGCGCCCAACAAGCCCAGGGGGGCATTGAAGCTTTCTTT. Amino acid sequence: CSAQQAQGGIEAFF.

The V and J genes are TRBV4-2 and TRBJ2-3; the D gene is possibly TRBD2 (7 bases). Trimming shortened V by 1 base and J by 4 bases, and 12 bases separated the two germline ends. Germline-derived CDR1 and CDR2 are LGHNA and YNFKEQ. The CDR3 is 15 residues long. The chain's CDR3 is CASSQGGGVADTQYF. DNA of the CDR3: TGTGCCAGCAGCCAAGGCGGGGGCGTAGCAGATACGCAGTATTTT.

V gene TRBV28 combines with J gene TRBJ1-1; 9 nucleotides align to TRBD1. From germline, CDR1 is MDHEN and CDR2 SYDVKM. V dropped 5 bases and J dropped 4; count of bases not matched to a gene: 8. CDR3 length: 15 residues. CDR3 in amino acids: CASSALPQGATEAFF. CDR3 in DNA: TGTGCCAGCAGTGCCCTACCACAGGGGGCCACTGAAGCTTTCTTT.

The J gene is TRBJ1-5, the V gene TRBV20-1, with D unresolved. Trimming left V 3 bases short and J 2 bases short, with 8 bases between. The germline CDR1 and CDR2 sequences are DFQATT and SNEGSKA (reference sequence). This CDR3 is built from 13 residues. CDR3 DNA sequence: TGCAGTGCTAGTTGGGGAGGCAATCAGCCCCAGCATTTT. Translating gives CSASWGGNQPQHF.

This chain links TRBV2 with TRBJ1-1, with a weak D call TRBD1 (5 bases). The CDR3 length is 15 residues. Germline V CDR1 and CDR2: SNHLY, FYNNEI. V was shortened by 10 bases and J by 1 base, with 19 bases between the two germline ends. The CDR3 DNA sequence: TGTGCCACCTCAGGGCAGGGAGGGCGGAACACTGAAGCTTTCTTT. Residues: CATSGQGGRNTEAFF.

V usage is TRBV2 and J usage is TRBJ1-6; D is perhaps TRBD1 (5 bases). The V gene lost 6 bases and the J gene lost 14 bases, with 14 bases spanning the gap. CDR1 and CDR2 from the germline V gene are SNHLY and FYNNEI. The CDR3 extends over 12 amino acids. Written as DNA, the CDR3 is TGTGCCAGCAGCTTACAGGCCTGGTCCCTCCACTTT. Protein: CASSLQAWSLHF.

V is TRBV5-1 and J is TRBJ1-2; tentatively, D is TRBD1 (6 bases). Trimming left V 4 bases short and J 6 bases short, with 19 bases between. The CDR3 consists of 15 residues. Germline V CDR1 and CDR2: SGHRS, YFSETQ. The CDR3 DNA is TGCGCCAGCAGCCCCGAAAAAGGGGGGGAGAATGGCTACACCTTC. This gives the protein CASSPEKGGENGYTF.

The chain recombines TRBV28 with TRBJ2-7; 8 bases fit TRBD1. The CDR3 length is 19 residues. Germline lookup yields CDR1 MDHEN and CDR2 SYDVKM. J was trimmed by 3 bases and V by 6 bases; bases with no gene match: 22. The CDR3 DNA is TGTGCCAGCAGCCCGACAGGGGTCATCGGAGGATCCCGTATCTACGAGCAGTACTTC. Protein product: CASSPTGVIGGSRIYEQYF.

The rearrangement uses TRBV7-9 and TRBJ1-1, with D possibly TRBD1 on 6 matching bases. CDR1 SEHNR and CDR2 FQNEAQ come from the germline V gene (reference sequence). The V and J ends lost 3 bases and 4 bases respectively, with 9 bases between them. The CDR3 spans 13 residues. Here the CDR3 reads CASSFPGATEAFF. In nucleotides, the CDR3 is TGTGCCAGCAGCTTTCCAGGGGCCACTGAAGCTTTCTTT.

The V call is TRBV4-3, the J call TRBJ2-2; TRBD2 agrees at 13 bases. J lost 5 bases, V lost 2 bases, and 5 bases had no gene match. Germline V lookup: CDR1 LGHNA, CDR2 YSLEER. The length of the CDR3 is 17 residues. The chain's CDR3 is CASSQKGTSGETGELFF. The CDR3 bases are TGCGCCAGCAGCCAAAAAGGGACTAGCGGGGAAACCGGGGAGCTGTTTTTT.

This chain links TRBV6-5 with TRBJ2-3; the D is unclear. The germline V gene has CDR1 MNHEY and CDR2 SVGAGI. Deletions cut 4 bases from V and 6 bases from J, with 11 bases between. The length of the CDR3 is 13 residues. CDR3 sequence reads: CASSFPASDTQYF. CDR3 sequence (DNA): TGTGCCAGCAGTTTCCCCGCGAGTGATACGCAGTATTTT.

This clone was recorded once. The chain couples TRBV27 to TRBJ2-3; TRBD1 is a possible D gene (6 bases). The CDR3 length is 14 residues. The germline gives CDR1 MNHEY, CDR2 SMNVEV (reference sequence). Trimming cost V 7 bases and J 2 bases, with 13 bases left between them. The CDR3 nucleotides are TGTGCCAGCACCCCGGACAGAATCACAGATACGCAGTATTTT. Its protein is CASTPDRITDTQYF.